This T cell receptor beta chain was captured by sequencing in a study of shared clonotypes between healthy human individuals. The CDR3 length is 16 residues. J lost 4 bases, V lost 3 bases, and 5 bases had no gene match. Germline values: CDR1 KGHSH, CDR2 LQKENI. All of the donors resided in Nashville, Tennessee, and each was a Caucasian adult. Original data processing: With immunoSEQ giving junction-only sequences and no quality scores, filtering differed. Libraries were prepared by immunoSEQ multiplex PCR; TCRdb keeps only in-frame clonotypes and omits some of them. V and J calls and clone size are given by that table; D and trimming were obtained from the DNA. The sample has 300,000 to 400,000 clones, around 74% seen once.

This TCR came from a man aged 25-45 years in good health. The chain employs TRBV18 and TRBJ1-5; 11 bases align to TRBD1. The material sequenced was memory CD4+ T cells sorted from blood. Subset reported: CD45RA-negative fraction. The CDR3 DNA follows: TGTGCCAGCTCACCGTCGGACAGGGGGCTAAATCAGCCCCAGCATTTT. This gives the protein CASSPSDRGLNQPQHF.